This note documents a single TCR beta chain sequence. The data originate from a study of OX40 agonist ivuxolimab in advanced cancers. The wider study: Prior anti-PD-1, anti-PD-L1 or anti-CTLA-4 therapy did not bar entry, and roughly 40% had some.

This CDR3 has 15 residues. The germline CDR1 and CDR2 sequences are SGDLS and YYNGEE. The V end lost 4 bases, the J end lost 10 bases, and 23 bases lay between the germline ends. Sequencing used immunoSEQ multiplex PCR; TCRdb keeps in-frame clones, though not all of them. Of some 50,000 clones listed, approximately 75% are singletons. The rearrangement uses TRBV9 and TRBJ1-1; D may be TRBD1 (5 bases). The TCR comes from an adult with an advanced solid tumor such as melanoma, head and neck, liver or kidney cancer. Source: CD4+ or CD8+ T cells sorted from blood, taken in a trial of the OX40 agonist ivuxolimab. CDR3 DNA: TGTGCCAGCAGCTCCCCTCAAGGGACGACCGGGAGAGCTTTCTTT. Protein: CASSSPQGTTGRAFF.